This TCR beta chain was captured by sequencing in a study of blood T cell repertoires in COVID-19. From germline, CDR1 is SGHVS and CDR2 FNYEAQ. This CDR3 has 17 amino acids. V gave up 3 bases and J gave up 7 bases; unmatched junction bases: 8. Produced via immunoSEQ multiplex PCR; TCRdb's table is partial and in-frame only. The data hold approximately 330,000 clones, with 87% observed a single time. V usage is TRBV7-6 and J usage is TRBJ2-2, with 13 bases matching TRBD2. The TCR originated in a man aged 25 to 45 with COVID-19, enrolled during active disease. The source material was peripheral blood. DNA of the CDR3: TGTGCCAGCAGCTTCCAACTAGCGGGGGGGTCTAGCGGGGAGCTGTTTTTT. Its translation: CASSFQLAGGSSGELFF.